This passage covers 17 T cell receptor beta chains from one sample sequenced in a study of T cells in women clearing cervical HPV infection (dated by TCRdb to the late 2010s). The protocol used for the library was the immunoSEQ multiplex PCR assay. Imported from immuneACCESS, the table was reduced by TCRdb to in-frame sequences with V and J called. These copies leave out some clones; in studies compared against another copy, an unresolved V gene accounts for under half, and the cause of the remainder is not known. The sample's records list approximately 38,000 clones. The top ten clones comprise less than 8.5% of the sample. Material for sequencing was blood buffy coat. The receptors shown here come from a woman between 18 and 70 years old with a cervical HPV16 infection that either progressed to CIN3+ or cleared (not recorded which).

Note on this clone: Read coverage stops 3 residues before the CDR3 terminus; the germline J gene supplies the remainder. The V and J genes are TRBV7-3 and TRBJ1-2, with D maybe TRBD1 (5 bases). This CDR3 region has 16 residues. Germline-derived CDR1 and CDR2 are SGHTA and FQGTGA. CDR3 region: CASSYLAGGRTDTYTF. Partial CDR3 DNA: TGTGCCAGCAGCTATCTAGCGGGGGGGAGAACAGATACC.

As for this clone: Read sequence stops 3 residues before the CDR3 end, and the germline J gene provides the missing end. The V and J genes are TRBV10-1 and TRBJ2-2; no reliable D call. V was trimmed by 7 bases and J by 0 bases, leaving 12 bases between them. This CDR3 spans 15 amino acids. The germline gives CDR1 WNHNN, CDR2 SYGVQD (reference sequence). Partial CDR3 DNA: TGCGCCAGCACCAGACTGGAAACGAACACCGGGGAG. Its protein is CASTRLETNTGE. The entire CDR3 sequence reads CASTRLETNTGELFF.

The DNA read from the CDR3 is TGTGCCTGGAGTTTCGACAGCCCCTATGGC. Translated, it gives CAWSFDSPYG. The full CDR3 protein reads CAWSFDSPYGYTF. The chain uses TRBV30 and TRBJ1-2; the D gene is possibly TRBD1 (5 bases). The CDR3 goes on 3 residues after the read ends, and that part is filled in from the germline J gene. Germline CDR1 reads GTSNPN; CDR2 reads SVGIG (reference sequence). V lost 2 bases, J lost 4 bases, and 11 bases lay in between. CDR3 length: 13 residues.

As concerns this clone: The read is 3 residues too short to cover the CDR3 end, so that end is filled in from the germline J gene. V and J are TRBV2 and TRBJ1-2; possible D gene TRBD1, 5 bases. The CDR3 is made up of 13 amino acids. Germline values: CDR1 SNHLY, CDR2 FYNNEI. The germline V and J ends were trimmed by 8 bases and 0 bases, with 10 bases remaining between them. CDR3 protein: CASLDSPNYGYTF. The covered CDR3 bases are TGTGCCAGCCTAGACAGTCCTAACTATGGC. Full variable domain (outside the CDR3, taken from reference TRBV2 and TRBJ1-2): EPEVTQTPSHQVTQMGQEVILRCVPISNHLYFYWYRQILGQKVEFLVSFYNNEISEKSEIFDDQFSVERPDGSNFTLKIRSTKLEDSAMYFCASLDSPNYGYTFGSGTRLTVV.

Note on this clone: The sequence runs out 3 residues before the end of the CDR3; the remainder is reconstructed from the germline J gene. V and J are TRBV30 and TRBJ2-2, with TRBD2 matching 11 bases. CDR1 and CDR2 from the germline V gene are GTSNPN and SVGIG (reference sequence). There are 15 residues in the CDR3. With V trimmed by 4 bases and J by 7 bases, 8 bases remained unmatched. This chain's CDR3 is CAWMPLAGGFGELFF. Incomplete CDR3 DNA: TGTGCCTGGATGCCCCTAGCGGGGGGCTTCGGGGAG.

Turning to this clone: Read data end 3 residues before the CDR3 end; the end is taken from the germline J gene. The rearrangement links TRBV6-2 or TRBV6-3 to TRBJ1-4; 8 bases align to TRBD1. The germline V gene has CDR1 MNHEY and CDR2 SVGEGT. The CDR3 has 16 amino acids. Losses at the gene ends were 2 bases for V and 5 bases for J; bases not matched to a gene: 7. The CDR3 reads CASSYPLRQGNEKLFF. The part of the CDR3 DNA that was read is TGTGCCAGCAGTTACCCACTCCGACAGGGGAATGAAAAA.

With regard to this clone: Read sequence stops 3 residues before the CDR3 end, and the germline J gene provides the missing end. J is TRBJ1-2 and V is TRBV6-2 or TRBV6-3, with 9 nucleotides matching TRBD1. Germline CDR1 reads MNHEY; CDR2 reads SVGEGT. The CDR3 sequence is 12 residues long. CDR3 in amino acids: CASSRTGDDYTF. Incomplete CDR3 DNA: TGTGCCAGCAGTCGGACAGGGGACGAC.

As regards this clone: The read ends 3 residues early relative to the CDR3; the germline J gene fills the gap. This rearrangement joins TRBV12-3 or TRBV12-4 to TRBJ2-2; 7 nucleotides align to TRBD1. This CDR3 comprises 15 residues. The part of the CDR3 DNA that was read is TGTGCCAGCAAACCCTCGGGACAGAATAATGAAAAG. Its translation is CASKPSGQNNEK. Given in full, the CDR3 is CASKPSGQNNEKLFF.

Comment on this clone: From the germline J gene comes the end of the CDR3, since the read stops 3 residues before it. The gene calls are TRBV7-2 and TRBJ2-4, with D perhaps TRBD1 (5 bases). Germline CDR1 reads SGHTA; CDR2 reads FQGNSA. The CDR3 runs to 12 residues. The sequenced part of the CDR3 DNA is TGTGCCAGCAGCTTGATCAGGGATGGT. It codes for CASSLIRDG. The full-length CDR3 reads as CASSLIRDGQYF.

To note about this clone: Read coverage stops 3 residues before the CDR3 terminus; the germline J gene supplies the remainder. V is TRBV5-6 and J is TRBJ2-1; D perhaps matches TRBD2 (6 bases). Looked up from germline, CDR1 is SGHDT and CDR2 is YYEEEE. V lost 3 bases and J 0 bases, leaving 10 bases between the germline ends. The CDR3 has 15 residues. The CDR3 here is CASSYSGDSYNEQFF. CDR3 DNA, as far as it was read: TGTGCCAGCAGCTATAGCGGAGACTCCTACAATGAG.

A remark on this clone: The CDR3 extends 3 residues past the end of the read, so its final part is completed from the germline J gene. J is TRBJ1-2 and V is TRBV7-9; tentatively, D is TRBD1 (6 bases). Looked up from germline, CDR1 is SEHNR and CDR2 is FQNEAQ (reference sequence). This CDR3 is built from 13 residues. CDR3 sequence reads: CASSPTGQYDYTF. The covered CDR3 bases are TGTGCCAGCAGCCCAACTGGACAGTACGAC.

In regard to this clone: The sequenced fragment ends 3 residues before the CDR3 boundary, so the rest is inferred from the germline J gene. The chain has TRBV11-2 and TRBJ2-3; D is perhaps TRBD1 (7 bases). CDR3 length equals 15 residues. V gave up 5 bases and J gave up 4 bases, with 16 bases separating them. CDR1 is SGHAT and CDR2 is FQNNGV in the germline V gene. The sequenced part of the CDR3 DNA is TGTGCCAGCAGCGTGACAGGGAGGCCAGCAGATACG. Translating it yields CASSVTGRPADT. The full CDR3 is CASSVTGRPADTQYF.

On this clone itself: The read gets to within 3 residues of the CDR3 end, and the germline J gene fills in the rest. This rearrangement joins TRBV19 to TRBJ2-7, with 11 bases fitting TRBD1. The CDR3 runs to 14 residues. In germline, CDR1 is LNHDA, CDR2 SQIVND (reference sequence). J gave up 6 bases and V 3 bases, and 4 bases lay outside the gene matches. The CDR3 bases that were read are TGTGCCAGTAGTATCGGACAGGGGGCCGGCGAG. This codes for CASSIGQGAGE. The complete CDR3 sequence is CASSIGQGAGEQYF.

Here the CDR3 reads CASSRRDRADSPLHF. The covered CDR3 bases are TGTGCCAGCTCACGGCGTGACAGGGCTGATTCACCC. The chain employs TRBV18 and TRBJ1-6; the match to TRBD1 covers 7 bases. Coverage ceases 3 residues before the CDR3 finishes, and the germline J gene fills in the end. After removal of 4 bases from V and 8 bases from J, the junction contained 8 bases not matched to a gene. CDR3 length: 15 amino acids. Germline V gene lookup returns CDR1 KGHSH and CDR2 LQKENI.

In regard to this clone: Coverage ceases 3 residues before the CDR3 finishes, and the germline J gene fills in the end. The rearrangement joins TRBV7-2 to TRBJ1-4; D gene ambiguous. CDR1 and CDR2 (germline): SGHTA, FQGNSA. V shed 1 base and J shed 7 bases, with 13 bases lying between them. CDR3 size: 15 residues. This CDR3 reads CASSLGGSQSEKLFF. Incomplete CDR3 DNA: TGTGCCAGCAGCTTAGGCGGTTCCCAGAGTGAAAAA.

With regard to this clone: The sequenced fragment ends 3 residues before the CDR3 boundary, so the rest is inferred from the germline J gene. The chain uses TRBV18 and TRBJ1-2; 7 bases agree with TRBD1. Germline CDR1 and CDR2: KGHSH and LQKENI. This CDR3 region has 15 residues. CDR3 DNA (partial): TGTGCCAGCTCACCGGGGCAGGGAGGGGGCTACGAC. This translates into CASSPGQGGGYD. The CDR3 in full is CASSPGQGGGYDYTF.

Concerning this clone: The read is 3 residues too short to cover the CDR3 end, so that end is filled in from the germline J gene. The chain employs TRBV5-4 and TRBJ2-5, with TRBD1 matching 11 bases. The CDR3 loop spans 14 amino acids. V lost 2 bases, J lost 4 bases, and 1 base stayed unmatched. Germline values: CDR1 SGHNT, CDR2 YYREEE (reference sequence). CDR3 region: CASSFGTGGETQYF. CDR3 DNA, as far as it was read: TGTGCCAGCAGCTTTGGGACAGGGGGAGAGACC.